This T cell receptor (beta chain) was retrieved from a study of T-cell reconstitution after alpha-beta-depleted transplantation in children. Study results and limitations: Several hundred graft clones that had expanded were reportedly the source of alpha-beta T cells about two months after transplant. The main origin of T-cell counts and diversity one year after transplant was newly produced T cells.

This clonotype has just a few counts. Its antigen is not known. Unmatched junction bases numbered 12, after V lost 4 bases and J lost 4 bases. The CDR3 extends over 18 amino acids. Germline CDR1 SGHRS, CDR2 YFSETQ. It was with unique molecular identifiers that the TCRbeta library was prepared. TCRdb itself ran the PCR reads through MiXCR, one entry per CDR3 protein. The table includes about 420,000 distinct CDR3 sequences, around 15% detected once. V gene TRBV5-1 combines with J gene TRBJ2-2; 11 nucleotides agree with TRBD1. The source is a boy younger than two who had a stem cell transplant for Wiskott-Aldrich syndrome, so the T cells may come from the graft donor. The sample was PBMCs, mostly from graft donor cells, taken 360 days after TCRalphabeta/CD19-depleted stem cell transplant. The CDR3 region has the DNA TGCGCCAGCAGCCGCCCGGACAGGGGGCGAACCCCCACCGGGGAGCTGTTTTTT. Amino acid sequence: CASSRPDRGRTPTGELFF.